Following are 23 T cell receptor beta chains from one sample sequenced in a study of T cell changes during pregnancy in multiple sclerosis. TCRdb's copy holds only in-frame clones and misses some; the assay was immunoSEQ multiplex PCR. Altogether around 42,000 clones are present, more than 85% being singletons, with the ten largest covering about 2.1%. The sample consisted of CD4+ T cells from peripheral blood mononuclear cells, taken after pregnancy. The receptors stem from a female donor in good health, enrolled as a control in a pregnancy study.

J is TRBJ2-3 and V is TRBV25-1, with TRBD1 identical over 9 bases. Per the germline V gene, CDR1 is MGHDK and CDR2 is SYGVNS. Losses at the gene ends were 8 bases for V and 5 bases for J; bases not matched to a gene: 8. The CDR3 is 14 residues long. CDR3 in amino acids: CASRTGEQGDTQYF. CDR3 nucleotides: TGTGCCAGCCGGACAGGGGAACAAGGAGATACGCAGTATTTT.

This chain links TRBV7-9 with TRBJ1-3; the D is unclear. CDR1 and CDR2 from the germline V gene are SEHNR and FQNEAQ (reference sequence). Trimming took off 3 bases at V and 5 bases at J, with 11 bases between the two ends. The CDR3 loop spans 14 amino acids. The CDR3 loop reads CASSLEGIRNTIYF. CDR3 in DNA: TGTGCCAGCAGCTTGGAGGGAATAAGAAACACCATATATTTT.

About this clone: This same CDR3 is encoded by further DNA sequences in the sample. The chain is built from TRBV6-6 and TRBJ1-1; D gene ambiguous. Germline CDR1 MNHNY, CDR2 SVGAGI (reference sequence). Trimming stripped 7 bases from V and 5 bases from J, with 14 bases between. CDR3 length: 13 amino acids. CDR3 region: CASIIRYGTEAFF. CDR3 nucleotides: TGTGCCAGCATTATACGGTACGGTACTGAAGCTTTCTTT.

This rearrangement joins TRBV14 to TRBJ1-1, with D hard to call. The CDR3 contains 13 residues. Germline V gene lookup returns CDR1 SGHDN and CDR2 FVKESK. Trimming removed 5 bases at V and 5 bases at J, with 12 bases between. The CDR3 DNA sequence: TGTGCCAGCAGCTTTTTGGCGGGAACTGAAGCTTTCTTT. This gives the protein CASSFLAGTEAFF.

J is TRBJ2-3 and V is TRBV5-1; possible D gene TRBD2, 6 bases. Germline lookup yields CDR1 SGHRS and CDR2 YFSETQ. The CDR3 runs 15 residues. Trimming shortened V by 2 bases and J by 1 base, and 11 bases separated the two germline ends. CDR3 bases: TGCGCCAGCAGCTTTGGATCGGGGGGCACAGATACGCAGTATTTT. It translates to CASSFGSGGTDTQYF.

CDR3 in DNA: TGTGCCAGCAGACCCATTCAGGTCCCCTATGGCTACACCTTC. Residues: CASRPIQVPYGYTF. This rearrangement joins TRBV13 to TRBJ1-2; D is ambiguous. In germline, CDR1 is PRHDT, CDR2 FYEKMQ (reference sequence). Trimming removed 6 bases at V and 4 bases at J, with 15 bases between. The CDR3 is 14 amino acids.

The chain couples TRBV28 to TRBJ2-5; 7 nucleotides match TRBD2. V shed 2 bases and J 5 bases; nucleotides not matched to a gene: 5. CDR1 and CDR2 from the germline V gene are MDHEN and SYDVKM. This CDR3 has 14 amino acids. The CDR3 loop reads CASSLAGVSETQYF. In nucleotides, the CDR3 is TGTGCCAGCAGTTTAGCGGGAGTTAGTGAGACCCAGTACTTC.

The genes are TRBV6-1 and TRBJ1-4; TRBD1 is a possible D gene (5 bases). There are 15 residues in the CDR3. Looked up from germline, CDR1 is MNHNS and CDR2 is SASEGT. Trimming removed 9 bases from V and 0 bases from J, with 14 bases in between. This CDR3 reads CASHYGGATNEKLFF. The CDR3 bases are TGTGCCAGTCACTATGGGGGGGCAACTAATGAAAAACTGTTTTTT.

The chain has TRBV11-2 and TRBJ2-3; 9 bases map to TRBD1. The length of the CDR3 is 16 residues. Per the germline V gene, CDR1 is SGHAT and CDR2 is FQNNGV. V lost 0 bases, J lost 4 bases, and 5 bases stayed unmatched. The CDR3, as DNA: TGTGCCAGCAGCTTAGATCTCGGGGACAGGGCAGATACGCAGTATTTT. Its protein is CASSLDLGDRADTQYF.

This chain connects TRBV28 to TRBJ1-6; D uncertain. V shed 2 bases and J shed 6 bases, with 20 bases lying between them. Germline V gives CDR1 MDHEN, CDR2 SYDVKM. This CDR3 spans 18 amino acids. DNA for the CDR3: TGTGCCAGCAGTTTAATTGTGAAGATCCGGACTGTTAATTCACCCCTCCACTTT. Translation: CASSLIVKIRTVNSPLHF.

This CDR3 reads CASSQKVTDLQETQYF. For the CDR3, the DNA is TGTGCCAGCAGCCAAAAAGTTACAGATTTGCAAGAGACCCAGTACTTC. V gene TRBV4-2 combines with J gene TRBJ2-5; no clear D. Between the trimmed V and J ends, which lost 2 bases and 2 bases, there was a span of 15 bases. The CDR3 consists of 16 residues. In germline, CDR1 is LGHNA, CDR2 YNFKEQ.

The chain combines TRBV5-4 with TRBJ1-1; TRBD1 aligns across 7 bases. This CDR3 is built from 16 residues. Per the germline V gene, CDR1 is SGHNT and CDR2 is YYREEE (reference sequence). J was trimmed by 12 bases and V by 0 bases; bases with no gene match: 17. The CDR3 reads CASSLVGTANSLGTFF. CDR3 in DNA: TGTGCCAGCAGCTTGGTAGGGACAGCCAATAGTCTCGGGACTTTCTTT.

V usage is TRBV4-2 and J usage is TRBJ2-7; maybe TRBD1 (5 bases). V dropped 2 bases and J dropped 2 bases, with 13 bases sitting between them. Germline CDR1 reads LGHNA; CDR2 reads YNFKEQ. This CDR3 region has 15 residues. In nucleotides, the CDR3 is TGTGCCAGCAGCCAACCTACCAAGGGGACCTACGAGCAGTACTTC. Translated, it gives CASSQPTKGTYEQYF.

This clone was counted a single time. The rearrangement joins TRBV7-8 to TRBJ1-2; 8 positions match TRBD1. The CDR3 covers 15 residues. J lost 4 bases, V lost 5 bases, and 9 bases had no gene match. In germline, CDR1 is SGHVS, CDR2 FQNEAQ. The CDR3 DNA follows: TGTGCCAGCAGCCCAGGGGGCCCCGAGACCTATGGCTACACCTTC. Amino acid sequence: CASSPGGPETYGYTF.

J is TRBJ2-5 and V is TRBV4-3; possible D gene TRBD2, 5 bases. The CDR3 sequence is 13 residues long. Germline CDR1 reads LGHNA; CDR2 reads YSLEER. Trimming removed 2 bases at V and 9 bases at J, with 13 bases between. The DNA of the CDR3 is TGCGCCAGCAGCCAACTCACCGGGCGGGCCCAGTACTTC. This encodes CASSQLTGRAQYF.

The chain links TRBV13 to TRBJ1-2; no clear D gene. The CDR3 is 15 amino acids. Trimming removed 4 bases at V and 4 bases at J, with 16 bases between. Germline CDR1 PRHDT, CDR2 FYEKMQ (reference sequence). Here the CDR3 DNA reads TGTGCCAGCAGCTCCTCTGGTCCTACGTCCTATGGCTACACCTTC. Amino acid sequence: CASSSSGPTSYGYTF.

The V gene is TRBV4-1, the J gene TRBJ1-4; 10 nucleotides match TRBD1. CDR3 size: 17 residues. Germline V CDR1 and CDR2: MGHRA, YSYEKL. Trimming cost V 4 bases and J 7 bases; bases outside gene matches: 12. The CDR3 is CASSRSRDRGRVEKLFF. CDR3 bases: TGCGCCAGCAGCCGATCCCGAGACAGGGGGCGCGTTGAAAAACTGTTTTTT.

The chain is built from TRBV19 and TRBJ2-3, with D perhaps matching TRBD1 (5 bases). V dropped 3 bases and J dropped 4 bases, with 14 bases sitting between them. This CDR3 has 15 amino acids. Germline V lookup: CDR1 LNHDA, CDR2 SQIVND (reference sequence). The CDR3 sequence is CASSMKAGWADTQYF. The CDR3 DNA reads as TGTGCCAGTAGTATGAAGGCAGGGTGGGCAGATACGCAGTATTTT.

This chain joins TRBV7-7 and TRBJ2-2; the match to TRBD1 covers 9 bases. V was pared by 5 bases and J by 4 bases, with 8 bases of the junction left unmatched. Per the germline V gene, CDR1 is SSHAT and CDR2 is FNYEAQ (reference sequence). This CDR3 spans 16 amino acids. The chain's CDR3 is CASSPGTGRGTGELFF. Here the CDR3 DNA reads TGTGCCAGCAGCCCCGGGACAGGGCGGGGCACCGGGGAGCTGTTTTTT.

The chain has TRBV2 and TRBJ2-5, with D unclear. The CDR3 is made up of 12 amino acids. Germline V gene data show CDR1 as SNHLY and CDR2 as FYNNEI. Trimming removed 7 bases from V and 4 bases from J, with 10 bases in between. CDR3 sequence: CASTPSPETQYF. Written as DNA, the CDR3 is TGTGCCAGCACCCCGAGCCCAGAGACCCAGTACTTC.

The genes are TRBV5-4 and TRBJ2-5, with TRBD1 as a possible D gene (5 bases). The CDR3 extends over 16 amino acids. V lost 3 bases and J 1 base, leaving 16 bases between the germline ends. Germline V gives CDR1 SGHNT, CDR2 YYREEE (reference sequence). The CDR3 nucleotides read TGTGCCAGCAGCTCTAGGACATCCCCAGGCCAAGAGACCCAGTACTTC. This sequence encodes CASSSRTSPGQETQYF.

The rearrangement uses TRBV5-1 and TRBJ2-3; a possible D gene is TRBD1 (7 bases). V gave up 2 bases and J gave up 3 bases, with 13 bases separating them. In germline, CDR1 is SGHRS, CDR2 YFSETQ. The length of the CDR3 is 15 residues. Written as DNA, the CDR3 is TGCGCCAGCAGCTTTTTTTCAGGGGGGACAGATACGCAGTATTTT. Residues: CASSFFSGGTDTQYF.

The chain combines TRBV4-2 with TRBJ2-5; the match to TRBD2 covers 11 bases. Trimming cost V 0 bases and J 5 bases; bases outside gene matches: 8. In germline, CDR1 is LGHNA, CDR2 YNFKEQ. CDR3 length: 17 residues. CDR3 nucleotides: TGTGCCAGCAGCCAAGATTATAGCGGGGGGGCCGGGGAGACCCAGTACTTC. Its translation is CASSQDYSGGAGETQYF.